A selection of T cell receptor beta chains follows, all from one sample in a study of T cell responses to AZD1222 COVID-19 vaccine. Repertoires were generated with immunoSEQ multiplex PCR, while TCRdb's copy carries only in-frame clones and drops some. This sample has more than 150,000 clones, with more than 75% found just once. This sample comprised peripheral blood, obtained 28 days after the second AZD1222 dose. The source of these receptors is an adult who received the AZD1222 COVID-19 vaccine. Each CDR3 is given with its conserved first and last residue. A D gene is named only where the DNA matches it firmly. Only some rows state a clone size, as once, few, many or a class for expanded clones.

D gene	clone size	V gene	J gene	CDR3 DNA	CDR3 protein
TRBD1	-	TRBV28	TRBJ1-4	TGTGCCAGCAGTTCCGGACAGGGTAGTAATGAAAAACTGTTTTTT	CASSSGQGSNEKLFF
-	-	TRBV18	TRBJ1-5	TGTGCCAGCTCACGAGCAAGGGTTCAGGGCAGACAGCCCCAGCATTTT	CASSRARVQGRQPQHF
TRBD1	-	TRBV28	TRBJ2-1	TGTGCCAGCATCTATTCGGGGACAGGCTGGTCGTACAATGAGCAGTTCTTC	CASIYSGTGWSYNEQFF
-	-	TRBV19	TRBJ2-6	TGTGCCACCAAGGACAGCGGCCGGACTGGGGCCAACGTCCTGACTTTC	CATKDSGRTGANVLTF
TRBD2	-	TRBV7-2	TRBJ2-7	TGTGCCAGCAGCCGTGAGGGACTAGCGGAGAGCGAGCAGTACTTC	CASSREGLAESEQYF
-	-	TRBV29-1	TRBJ2-7	TGCAGCGTCCCGAGCTACCTGGGCGAGCAGTACTTC	CSVPSYLGEQYF
TRBD2	-	TRBV7-2	TRBJ2-7	TGTGCCAGCAGCTCCGGACTAGCGGGAGGACTCTACGAGCAGTACTTC	CASSSGLAGGLYEQYF
-	-	TRBV19	TRBJ1-4	TGTGCCAGTCTACGTGGGGAAAAACTGTTTTTT	CASLRGEKLFF
TRBD2	-	TRBV4-2	TRBJ2-7	TGTGCCAGCAGCCAGGGACTAGCGGGAGGTCTGGCGTTGCGCGAGCAGTACTTC	CASSQGLAGGLALREQYF
-	-	TRBV28	TRBJ2-7	TGTGCCAGCAGGGAACAGGGTGGGGGCTCCTACGAGCAGTACTTC	CASREQGGGSYEQYF
-	-	TRBV12-3/TRBV12-4	TRBJ1-1	TGTGCCAGCACCCTGGGCAAGGCGGCTTTCTTT	CASTLGKAAFF
-	once	TRBV7-2	TRBJ1-1	TGTGCCAGCAGACCTCAGGGCAATACGGGAACAACTGAAGCTTTCTTT	CASRPQGNTGTTEAFF
-	-	TRBV6-5	TRBJ1-2	TGTGCCAGCAGTTCCATTCTAACTCCCTATGGCTACACCTTC	CASSSILTPYGYTF
TRBD1	-	TRBV28	TRBJ1-2	TGTGCCAGCAGTTTAGGGGACAGAAACTATGGCTACACCTTC	CASSLGDRNYGYTF
-	-	TRBV12-3/TRBV12-4	TRBJ1-2	TGTGCCAGCAGTTTACGGGCGGAGTATGGCTACACCTTC	CASSLRAEYGYTF
TRBD1	once	TRBV5-5	TRBJ2-7	TGTGCCAGCAGCTCCGGGACAGGATCCTACGAGCAGTACTTC	CASSSGTGSYEQYF
TRBD2	-	TRBV30	TRBJ2-3	TGTGCCTGGAGACTAGCGGGAGCAGATACGCAGTATTTT	CAWRLAGADTQYF
TRBD1	-	TRBV6-4	TRBJ1-6	TGTGCCAGCAGCCCGGACAGGGACTATAATTCACCCCTCCACTTT	CASSPDRDYNSPLHF
-	-	TRBV27	TRBJ2-7	TGTGCCAGCAGTTTATCACAGGGATTGGGTGTTGGGTCCGAGCAGTACTTC	CASSLSQGLGVGSEQYF
-	-	TRBV24-1	TRBJ2-7	TGTGCCACCAGTGATCGCGGGACTCAGTACTTC	CATSDRGTQYF
TRBD1	once	TRBV28	TRBJ1-5	TGTGCCAGCAGGAGGGACAGGGGCTCTCAGCCCCAGCATTTT	CASRRDRGSQPQHF
-	-	TRBV21-1	TRBJ2-5	TGTGCCAGCATTGGGGGCAAGGGGAAAGAGACCCAGTACTTC	CASIGGKGKETQYF
TRBD1	-	TRBV5-5	TRBJ2-3	TGTGCCAGCAGCTGGGTGGGCAGGGGGCGGCACCCCACCACAGATACGCAGTATTTT	CASSWVGRGRHPTTDTQYF
-	few	TRBV12-3/TRBV12-4	TRBJ2-2	TGTGCCAGCAATCAGAATAGGGAGCTGTTTTTT	CASNQNRELFF
-	-	TRBV28	TRBJ2-7	TGTGCCGTCTTTAAAGGGCCATCCCCCGAGCAGTACTTC	CAVFKGPSPEQYF
-	-	TRBV21-1	TRBJ2-4	TGTGCCAGCAGCAAAGACCCATCGGACAGACTAGCCAAAAACATTCAGTACTTC	CASSKDPSDRLAKNIQYF
TRBD1	-	TRBV4-2	TRBJ2-7	TGTGCCAGCAGCCAGGATTTGACAGGGGACAACTCCTACGAGCAGTACTTC	CASSQDLTGDNSYEQYF
-	-	TRBV7-3	TRBJ2-6	TGTGCCAGCAGCTTAGTACGGCCCTCTGGGGCCAACGTCCTGACTTTC	CASSLVRPSGANVLTF
-	-	TRBV28	TRBJ1-5	TGTGCCAGCAGGGGCGTTAGCAATCAGCCCCAGCATTTT	CASRGVSNQPQHF
TRBD2	-	TRBV9	TRBJ2-3	TGTGCCAGCAGCCCCTCAGCGGGAGGAAGGGATACGCAGTATTTT	CASSPSAGGRDTQYF
-	-	TRBV5-5	TRBJ1-5	TGTGCCAGCACCCGTTGGGGGGGGAGCAATCAGCCCCAGCATTTT	CASTRWGGSNQPQHF
TRBD1	once	TRBV5-5	TRBJ1-5	TGTGCCAGCAGCTTGGCAGGGGGCAGGGGCAATCAGCCCCAGCATTTT	CASSLAGGRGNQPQHF
TRBD1	-	TRBV19	TRBJ1-1	TGTGCCAGTAGTATAGTGAACAGGGGGGCCACTGAAGCTTTCTTT	CASSIVNRGATEAFF
-	-	TRBV7-2	TRBJ2-7	TGTGCCAGCACCAGGAGGTCCGGGTCCTACGAGCAGTACTTC	CASTRRSGSYEQYF
TRBD2	once	TRBV7-2	TRBJ2-1	TGTGCCAGCAGCTACCCCCCGGGACTAGCGGGAGGAGAGCAGTTCTTC	CASSYPPGLAGGEQFF
-	-	TRBV7-2	TRBJ1-1	TGTGCCAGCAGCTTAGTTTCGGGGGCCAACACTGAAGCTTTCTTT	CASSLVSGANTEAFF
TRBD2	-	TRBV5-4	TRBJ2-7	TGTGCCAGCAGACTCGGGACTAGCGGGTGGTACTTC	CASRLGTSGWYF
-	-	TRBV5-1	TRBJ2-7	TGCGCCAGCAGCTTGGCTGACTACGAGCAGTACTTC	CASSLADYEQYF
-	once	TRBV29-1	TRBJ1-6	TGCAGCGCCAGTATGGACAATAATTCACCCCTCCACTTT	CSASMDNNSPLHF
-	few	TRBV4-2	TRBJ2-1	TGTGCCAGCAGCCAAGATCCGTCGGCCGGACAGCAGTTCTTC	CASSQDPSAGQQFF
-	-	TRBV5-4	TRBJ2-1	TGTGCCAGCAGCCCCGAGGGGGGGCAATCCTACAATGAGCAGTTCTTC	CASSPEGGQSYNEQFF
-	-	TRBV7-8	TRBJ1-3	TGTGCCAGTGCGGGGGGGCCTGGAAACACCATATATTTT	CASAGGPGNTIYF
TRBD1	-	TRBV19	TRBJ1-2	TGTGCCAGTAGTAGAACCGGACAGGCCCCCCACTATGGCTACACCTTC	CASSRTGQAPHYGYTF
-	-	TRBV28	TRBJ2-7	TGTGCCAGCAGTTTGTTGGTTGGCGAGCAGTACTTC	CASSLLVGEQYF